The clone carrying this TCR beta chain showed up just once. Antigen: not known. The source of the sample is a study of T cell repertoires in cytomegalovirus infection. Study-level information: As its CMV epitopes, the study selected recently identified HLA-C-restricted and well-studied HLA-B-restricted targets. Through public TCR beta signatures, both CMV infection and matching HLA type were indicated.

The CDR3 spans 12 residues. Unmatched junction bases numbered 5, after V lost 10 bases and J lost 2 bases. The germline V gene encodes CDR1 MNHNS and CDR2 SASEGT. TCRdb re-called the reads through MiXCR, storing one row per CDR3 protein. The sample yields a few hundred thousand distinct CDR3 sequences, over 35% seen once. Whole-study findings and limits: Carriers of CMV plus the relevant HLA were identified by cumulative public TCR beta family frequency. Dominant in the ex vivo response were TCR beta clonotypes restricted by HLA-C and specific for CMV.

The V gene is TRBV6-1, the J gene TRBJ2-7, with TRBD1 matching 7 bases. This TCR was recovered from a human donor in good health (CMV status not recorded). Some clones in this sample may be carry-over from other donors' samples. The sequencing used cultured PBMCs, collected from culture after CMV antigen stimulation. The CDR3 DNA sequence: TGTGCCACCGAACAGGGGACCTACGAGCAGTACTTC. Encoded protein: CATEQGTYEQYF.